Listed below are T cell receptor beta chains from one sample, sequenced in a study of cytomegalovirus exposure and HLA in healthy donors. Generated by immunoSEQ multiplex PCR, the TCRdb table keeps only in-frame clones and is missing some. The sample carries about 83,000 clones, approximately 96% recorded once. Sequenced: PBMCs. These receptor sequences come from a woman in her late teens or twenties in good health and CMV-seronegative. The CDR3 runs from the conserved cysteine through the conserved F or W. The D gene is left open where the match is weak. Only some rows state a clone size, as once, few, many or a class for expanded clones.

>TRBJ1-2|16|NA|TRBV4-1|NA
TGCGCCAGCAGCCAAGGACACAGGGAAGGCAACTATGGCTACACCTTC
CASSQGHREGNYGYTF
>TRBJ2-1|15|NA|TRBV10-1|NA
TGCGCCAGCAGCCGGGACCACAGGGAACACAATGAGCAGTTCTTC
CASSRDHREHNEQFF
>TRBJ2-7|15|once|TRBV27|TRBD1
TGTGCCAGCAGTTTTGGGACAGGGGTTGAGTACGAGCAGTACTTC
CASSFGTGVEYEQYF
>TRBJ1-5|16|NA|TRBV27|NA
TGTGCCAGCAGATTCTGGGGGCGAGGGGACGATCAGCCCCAGCATTTT
CASRFWGRGDDQPQHF
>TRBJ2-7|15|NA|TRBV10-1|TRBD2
TGCGCCAGCAGTGACCCTAGCGGGAGTAAGTACGAGCAGTACTTC
CASSDPSGSKYEQYF
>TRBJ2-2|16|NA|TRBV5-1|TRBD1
TGCGCCAGCAGCTTGGCTGACAGGGCCGACACCGGGGAGCTGTTTTTT
CASSLADRADTGELFF
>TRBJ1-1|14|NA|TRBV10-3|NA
TGTGCCATCAGCAGGGGCGGTGAGAACACTGAAGCTTTCTTT
CAISRGGENTEAFF
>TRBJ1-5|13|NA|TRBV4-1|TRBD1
TGCGCCAGCAGCCCGACAGGGAATCAGCCCCAGCATTTT
CASSPTGNQPQHF
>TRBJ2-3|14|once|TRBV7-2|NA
TGTGCCAGCAGCCACATCCAGGCCAAAGATACGCAGTATTTT
CASSHIQAKDTQYF
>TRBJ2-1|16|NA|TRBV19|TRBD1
TGTGCCAGTAGTATAGATATTGGGACAGGGTCTGATGAGCAGTTCTTC
CASSIDIGTGSDEQFF
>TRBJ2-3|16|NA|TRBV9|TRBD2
TGTGCCAGCAGCGTAGTGGGCGGGAGTTCGACAGATACGCAGTATTTT
CASSVVGGSSTDTQYF
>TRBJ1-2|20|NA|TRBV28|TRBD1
TGTGCCAGCAGAAGAAGGATCATAAGACAGGGGCCAACACCCAACTATGGCTACACCTTC
CASRRRIIRQGPTPNYGYTF
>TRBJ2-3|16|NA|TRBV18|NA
TGTGCCAGCTCACCATTTTCGGGAGTTGGCACAGATACGCAGTATTTT
CASSPFSGVGTDTQYF
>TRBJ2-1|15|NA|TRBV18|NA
TGTGCCAGCTCACCGGGGACCGGGAGCGGGAATGAGCAGTTCTTC
CASSPGTGSGNEQFF
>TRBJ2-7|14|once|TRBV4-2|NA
TGTGCCAGCAGCCCCCTTTCTGGAGGGAACGAGCAGTACTTC
CASSPLSGGNEQYF
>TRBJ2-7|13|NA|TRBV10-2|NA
TGCGCCAGCAGGTTCGGGACAAACTACGAGCAGTACTTC
CASRFGTNYEQYF
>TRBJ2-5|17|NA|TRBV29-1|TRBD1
TGCAGCACCCGGGACAGAGGGTTTGGGGTCCCCCAAGAGACCCAGTACTTC
CSTRDRGFGVPQETQYF
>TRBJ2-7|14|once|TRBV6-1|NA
TGTGCCAGCAGTGAATGGTCGGGGTCCTACGAGCAGTACTTC
CASSEWSGSYEQYF
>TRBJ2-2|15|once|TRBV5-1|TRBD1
TGCGCCAGCAGCTACGGACAGGGGGGTACCGGGGAGCTGTTTTTT
CASSYGQGGTGELFF
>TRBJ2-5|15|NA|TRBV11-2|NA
TGTGCCAGCAGCTTCCCGCAGGTCCACCAAGAGACCCAGTACTTC
CASSFPQVHQETQYF
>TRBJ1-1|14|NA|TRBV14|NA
TGTGCCAGCAGCCGCCAGGTTGTGAACACTGAAGCTTTCTTT
CASSRQVVNTEAFF
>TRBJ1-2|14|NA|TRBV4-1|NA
TGCGCCAGCAGCTATGGGGACTTTTCCTATGGCTACACCTTC
CASSYGDFSYGYTF
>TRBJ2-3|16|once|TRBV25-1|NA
TGTGCCAGCAGTGCCCACAAGCGTTTTAGCACAGATACGCAGTATTTT
CASSAHKRFSTDTQYF
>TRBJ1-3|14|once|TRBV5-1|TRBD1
TGCGCCAGCAGCTTCGCAGGGGGAGGAAACACCATATATTTT
CASSFAGGGNTIYF
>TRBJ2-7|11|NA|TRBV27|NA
TGTGCCAGCAGTTTCGCGGGCGAGCAGTACTTC
CASSFAGEQYF
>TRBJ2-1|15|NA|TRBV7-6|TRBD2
TGTGCCAGCAGCCCACCGACTAGCTGGGTTCCTGAGCAGTTCTTC
CASSPPTSWVPEQFF
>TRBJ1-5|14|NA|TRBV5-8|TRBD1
TGTGCCAGCGGGGGACAGTATAGCAATCAGCCCCAGCATTTT
CASGGQYSNQPQHF
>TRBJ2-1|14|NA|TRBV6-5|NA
TGTGCCAGCAGGCCCCGGCCGGGAAACAATGAGCAGTTCTTC
CASRPRPGNNEQFF
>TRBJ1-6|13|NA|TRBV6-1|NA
TGTGCCGGGGGGTGGACGGGGGATTCACCCCTCCACTTT
CAGGWTGDSPLHF
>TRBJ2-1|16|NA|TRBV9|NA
TGTGCCAGCAGCGTAGTTTTAGACATCCCCTACAATGAGCAGTTCTTC
CASSVVLDIPYNEQFF
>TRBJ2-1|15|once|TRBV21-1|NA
TGTGCCAGCACCGAGCTTCTAGCGGGAACGTATGAGCAGTTCTTC
CASTELLAGTYEQFF
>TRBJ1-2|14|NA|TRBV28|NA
TGTGCCAGCAGTTTTAGGTTTTCTAGTTATGGCTACACCTTC
CASSFRFSSYGYTF
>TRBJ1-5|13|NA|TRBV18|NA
TGTGCCAGCTCACCGGGGAGGGATCAGCCCCAGCATTTT
CASSPGRDQPQHF
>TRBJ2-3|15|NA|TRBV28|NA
TGTGCCAGCACCTGGGGCGACAGGCGGACAGATACGCAGTATTTT
CASTWGDRRTDTQYF
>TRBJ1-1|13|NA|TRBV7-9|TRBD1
TGTGCCAGCGGACAGGGGGCTTGGACTGAAGCTTTCTTT
CASGQGAWTEAFF
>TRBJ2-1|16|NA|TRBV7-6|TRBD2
TGTGCCAGCAGCCCGATAGCGGGAGCAGGATACAATGAGCAGTTCTTC
CASSPIAGAGYNEQFF
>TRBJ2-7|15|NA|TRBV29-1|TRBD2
TGCAGCGTGTCCGGGACTAGCGGGGGGCTAAACGAGCAGTACTTC
CSVSGTSGGLNEQYF
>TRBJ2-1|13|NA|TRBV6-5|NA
TGTGCCAGCAGTTACGGGCAGGCCAATGAGCAGTTCTTC
CASSYGQANEQFF
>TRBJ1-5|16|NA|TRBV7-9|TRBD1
TGTGCCAGCAGCCCCGTGGACAGGGCTCTAATGGAGCCCCAGCATTTT
CASSPVDRALMEPQHF
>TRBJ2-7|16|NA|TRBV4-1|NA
TGCGCCAGCAGCCAAGATAGGGGGGGAGACCTCTACGAGCAGTACTTC
CASSQDRGGDLYEQYF
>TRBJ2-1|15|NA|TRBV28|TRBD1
TGTGCCAGCAGTTTTCCGGGACAGGGTGACAATGAGCAGTTCTTC
CASSFPGQGDNEQFF
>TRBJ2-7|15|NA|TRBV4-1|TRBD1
TGCGCCAGCAGCTCTCGGGACAGGGGTTCCTACGAGCAGTACTTC
CASSSRDRGSYEQYF
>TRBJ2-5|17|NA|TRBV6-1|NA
TGTGCCAGCAGTGATAACGCGCTTCAGGGAACCAAAGAGACCCAGTACTTC
CASSDNALQGTKETQYF
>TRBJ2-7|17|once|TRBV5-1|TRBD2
TGCGCCAGCAGCTTGGCCGCAGGGGTAGCGGGGGCCTACGAGCAGTACTTC
CASSLAAGVAGAYEQYF
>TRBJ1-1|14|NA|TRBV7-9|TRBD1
TGTGCCAGCAGCCTTCAGGGGGCCCAAACTGAAGCTTTCTTT
CASSLQGAQTEAFF
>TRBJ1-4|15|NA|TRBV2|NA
TGTGCCAGCAACGAGGGGGGGGGTGTAGTTGAAAAACTGTTTTTT
CASNEGGGVVEKLFF
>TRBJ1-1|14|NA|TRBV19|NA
TGTGCCAGCGGGGAGGGAGGGCTAGGCACTGAAGCTTTCTTT
CASGEGGLGTEAFF
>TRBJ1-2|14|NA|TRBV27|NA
TGTGTCAGCAGTCGCTTGGGGAGCGGCTATGGCTACACCTTC
CVSSRLGSGYGYTF
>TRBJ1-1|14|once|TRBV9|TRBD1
TGTGCCAGCAGCTACAGGGGCCTGAACACTGAAGCTTTCTTT
CASSYRGLNTEAFF
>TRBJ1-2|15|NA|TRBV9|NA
TGTGCCAGCAGCCCCGGGACTGCCCTTTTCTATGGCTACACCTTC
CASSPGTALFYGYTF
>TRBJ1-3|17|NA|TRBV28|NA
TGTGCCAGCAGTTTAGACGGACAGCTTCACTCTGGAAACACCATATATTTT
CASSLDGQLHSGNTIYF
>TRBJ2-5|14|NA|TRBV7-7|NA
TGTGCCAGCAGCTTAGGAAAGGGGGAAGAGACCCAGTACTTC
CASSLGKGEETQYF
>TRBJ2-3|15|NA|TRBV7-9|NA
TGTGCCAGCAGCCGAGACAGCCCAGACACAGATACGCAGTATTTT
CASSRDSPDTDTQYF
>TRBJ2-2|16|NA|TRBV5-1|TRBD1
TGCGCCAGCAGCATAAGGACAGGGACGAACACCGGGGAGCTGTTTTTT
CASSIRTGTNTGELFF